Shown below are 4 T cell receptor beta chains from a single sample sequenced in a study of graft-versus-host responses after intestinal transplantation. The method was immunoSEQ multiplex PCR; TCRdb's version includes in-frame clones alone and lacks a portion of them. The table has 43,000 or so clones, about 95% seen once. The sequencing used PBMCs, collected around 330 days after intestinal transplant. These receptors were obtained from a human patient who received an intestinal transplant, so some T cells may come from the graft donor.

The CDR3 spells CAIRRPGQGTYEQYF. CDR3 nucleotides: TGTGCCATCAGACGACCGGGACAGGGTACATACGAGCAGTACTTC. The chain has TRBV10-3 and TRBJ2-7; 9 bases agree with TRBD1. Looked up from germline, CDR1 is ENHRY and CDR2 is SYGVKD. The CDR3 runs 15 residues. After removal of 6 bases from V and 4 bases from J, the junction contained 10 bases not matched to a gene.

The rearrangement uses TRBV7-9 and TRBJ1-2; D may be TRBD1 (5 bases). CDR3 length equals 16 residues. V dropped 5 bases and J dropped 0 bases, with 16 bases sitting between them. CDR1 SEHNR and CDR2 FQNEAQ come from the germline V gene (reference sequence). Written as DNA, the CDR3 is TGTGCCAGCAGCCAGGCCCGGGGGAGAGCTAACTATGGCTACACCTTC. It specifies CASSQARGRANYGYTF.

This clone was counted a single time. The chain recombines TRBV5-1 with TRBJ2-3, with 11 nucleotides matching TRBD2. The germline CDR1 and CDR2 sequences are SGHRS and YFSETQ. The V segment lost 3 bases and the J segment 0 bases; nucleotides outside the gene matches: 0. CDR3 size: 15 residues. CDR3 residues: CASSSSGGSTDTQYF. The DNA of the CDR3 is TGCGCCAGCAGCTCTAGCGGGGGGAGCACAGATACGCAGTATTTT.

The gene calls are TRBV6-6 and TRBJ1-4, with no clear D. The CDR3 consists of 13 residues. The germline gives CDR1 MNHNY, CDR2 SVGAGI (reference sequence). The germline V and J ends were trimmed by 8 bases and 6 bases, with 13 bases remaining between them. The CDR3, as DNA: TGTGCCAGCGGCAGGCGTCAGGATGAAAAACTGTTTTTT. Protein sequence: CASGRRQDEKLFF.